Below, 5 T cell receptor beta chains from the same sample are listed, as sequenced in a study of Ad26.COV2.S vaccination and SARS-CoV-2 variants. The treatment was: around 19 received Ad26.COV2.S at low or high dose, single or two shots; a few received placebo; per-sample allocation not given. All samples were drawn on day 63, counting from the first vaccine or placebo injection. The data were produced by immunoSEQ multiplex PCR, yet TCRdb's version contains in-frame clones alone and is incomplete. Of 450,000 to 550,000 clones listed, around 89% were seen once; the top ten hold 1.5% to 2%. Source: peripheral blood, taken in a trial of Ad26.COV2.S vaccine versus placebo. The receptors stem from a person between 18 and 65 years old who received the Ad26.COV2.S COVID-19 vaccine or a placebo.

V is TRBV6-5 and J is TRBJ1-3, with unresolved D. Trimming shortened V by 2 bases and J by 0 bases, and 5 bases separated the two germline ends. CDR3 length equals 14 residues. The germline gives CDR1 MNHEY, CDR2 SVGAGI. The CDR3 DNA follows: TGTGCCAGCAGTTACGACGGCTCTGGAAACACCATATATTTT. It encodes CASSYDGSGNTIYF.

The CDR3 DNA sequence: TGTGCCAGCAGCTTATCCCCCCCGAACACTGAAGCTTTCTTT. As protein: CASSLSPPNTEAFF. The chain uses TRBV7-9 and TRBJ1-1; D is uncertain. Germline values: CDR1 SEHNR, CDR2 FQNEAQ (reference sequence). V dropped 2 bases and J dropped 1 base, with 8 bases sitting between them. The CDR3 contains 14 residues.

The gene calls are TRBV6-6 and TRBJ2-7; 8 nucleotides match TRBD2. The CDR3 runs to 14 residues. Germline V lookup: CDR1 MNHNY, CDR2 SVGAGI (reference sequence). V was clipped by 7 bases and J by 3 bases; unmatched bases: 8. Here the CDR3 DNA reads TGTGCCAGCATACGAACTAGCGGTTTCTACGAGCAGTACTTC. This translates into CASIRTSGFYEQYF.

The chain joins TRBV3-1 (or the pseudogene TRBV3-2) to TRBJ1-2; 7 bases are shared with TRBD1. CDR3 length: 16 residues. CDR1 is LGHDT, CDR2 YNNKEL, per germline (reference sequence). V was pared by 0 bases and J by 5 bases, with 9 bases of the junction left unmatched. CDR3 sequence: CASSQDPPGRGYGYTF. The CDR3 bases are TGTGCCAGCAGCCAAGATCCTCCAGGCAGGGGGTATGGCTACACCTTC.

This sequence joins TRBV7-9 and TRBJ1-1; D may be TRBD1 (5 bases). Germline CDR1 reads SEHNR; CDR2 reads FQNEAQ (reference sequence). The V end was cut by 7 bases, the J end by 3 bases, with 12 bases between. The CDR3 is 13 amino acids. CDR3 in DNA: TGTGCCAGCAATTTAAGAGGGGACACTGAAGCTTTCTTT. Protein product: CASNLRGDTEAFF.